This T cell receptor beta chain was captured by sequencing in a study of beta chain features in type 1 diabetes (dated by TCRdb to about 2018). About the investigation overall: No differences in mean age, gender distribution, total cell number or subset yield were found between patients and healthy donors. Regulatory and stem cell-like memory subsets were obtained from only 8 patients and roughly 8 healthy donors, while naive and central memory subsets were obtained from all 30 or so donors. In the study, TCRB repertoires of sorted circulating CD4+ T cell subsets from recently diagnosed type 1 diabetes patients were compared with those of matched healthy donors. A total of approximately 99,000,000 sorted cells were examined across all samples, and RNA yield correlated strongly with the number of cells per subset. Results and caveats for the whole study, not just this receptor: Fewer insertions and more nucleotide deletions at VDJ recombination sites were observed in patients with type 1 diabetes, implying thymic rearrangement abnormalities. Because small numbers of individuals were included in the HLA sub-analyses, any influence of HLA type on TCRB rearrangement was left unresolved. A moderate but significant shortening of TCRB CDR3 length was observed in type 1 diabetes patients in all four CD4+ subsets. Sequencing cDNA rather than genomic DNA could over-represent highly expressing activated cells, although activation and CD3 levels did not differ between groups. PCR may preferentially amplify shorter templates, but because patient and control samples were amplified and corrected together, any resulting skew would affect both groups equally. Naive, central memory and regulatory TCRB repertoires appeared more similar among patients than among healthy donors.

Each donor gave one peripheral blood draw, averaging about 100 mL, which was collected into heparinised tubes. A BD FACSAria II was used to sort naive, central memory, regulatory and stem cell-like memory CD4+ T cells with a panel that included CD45RO, CCR7, CD25, CD127, CD95 and CD27. Purity was above 98% for every sorted population. PBMCs were isolated right away by Lymphoprep density gradient centrifugation and were stained directly, without culture. So that batch effects would be minimized, each experiment stained and sorted samples in pairs, pairing one healthy donor with one patient. This clone was detected only a few times. Its antigen remains unidentified. No base quality values were provided; no much bigger clone lies one nucleotide off. The entire isolated RNA was reverse transcribed using the High Capacity cDNA Reverse Transcription Kit, and thus expressed TCRB transcripts were sequenced. Deep immunoSEQ sequencing was performed on naive, central memory and regulatory T cell samples, with an average of roughly 3.6 million total reads per sample. Sorted cells were lysed in RLT buffer and RNA was extracted with DNase-treated RNeasy Micro or Mini kits, depending on cell number. To prevent cross-contamination, every cell subset was processed on its own, while patient and healthy donor samples were processed together. Using the immunoSEQ multiplex PCR, TCRB sequences were amplified from cDNA into 87-bp fragments spanning the CDR3 region. Sequencing of the amplicons was performed on the Illumina HiSeq platform. In the paper's pipeline: PCR bias was corrected computationally using synthetic template baselines, and reads within Hamming distance 2 were collapsed, with unmergeable singletons discarded. By aligning reads against IMGT, V, D and J genes, CDR3 length, and insertions or deletions at six rearrangement sites were assigned. Within each subset, clonotype counts were normalized to sorted cell number, after which true diversity and Gini coefficients were computed with the tcR R package. The overlap coefficient, calculated on TCRB nucleotide sequences, was used to quantify repertoire sharing. Out-of-frame TCRB sequences from naive cells were analyzed as a proxy for the pre-selection repertoire. The table comes from immuneACCESS by way of TCRdb, which keeps in-frame sequences with V and J called. Part of the clones is missing from these tables; in studies checked, under half for an unresolved V gene and the rest for unknown reasons. That table supplies the V and J calls and clone size; D and trimming were determined from the DNA. Across this sample there are around 450,000 clones, with approximately 10% seen only once. Over 0.04% of the sample rests with the top ten.

The specimen sequenced was naive CD4+ T cells from blood. This sample's cell subset or site label indicates: true naive CD4+ T cells. This sequence was found in a woman between 18 and 29 years old in good health.

The CDR3 protein: CASSLARGRDTQYF. The DNA sequence is given as TGTGCCAGCAGCTTAGCCAGGGGGCGAGATACGCAGTATTTT. This receptor chain uses TRBV7-2 and TRBJ2-3, and 8 bases in between align with TRBD1. V lost 0 bases and J lost 5 bases, and the count of bases not matched to a germline gene is 1. The germline V gene yields SGHTA for CDR1 and FQGNSA for CDR2. Its CDR3 holds 14 amino acids, cysteine through phenylalanine. The entry retains the CDR3 DNA only, 42 bases that are in frame from base 1.